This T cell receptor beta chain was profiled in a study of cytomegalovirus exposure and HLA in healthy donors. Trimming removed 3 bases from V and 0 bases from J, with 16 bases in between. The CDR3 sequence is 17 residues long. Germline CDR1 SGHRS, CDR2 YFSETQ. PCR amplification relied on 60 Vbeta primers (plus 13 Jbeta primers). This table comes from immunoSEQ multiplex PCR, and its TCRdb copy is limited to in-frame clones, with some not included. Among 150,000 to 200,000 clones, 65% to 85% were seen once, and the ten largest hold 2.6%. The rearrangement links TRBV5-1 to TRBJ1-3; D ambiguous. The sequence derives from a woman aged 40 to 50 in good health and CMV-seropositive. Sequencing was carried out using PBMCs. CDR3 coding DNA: TGCGCCAGCAGCTCCCGGCCAGGACTACTCTCTGGAAACACCATATATTTT. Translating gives CASSSRPGLLSGNTIYF.